What follows describes a single T cell receptor beta chain. Its antigen remains unidentified. The ends were cut back, 5 bases at V and 5 bases at J, with 13 bases in the middle. The CDR3 has 14 residues. Germline V gene lookup returns CDR1 MNHEY and CDR2 SVGAGI. This sample stems from a study of T cell responses to AZD1222 COVID-19 vaccine. General observations from the study: A mostly white British donor set with more females was recruited, and clonal diversity was possibly underestimated.

Method: immunoSEQ multiplex PCR; TCRdb's copy keeps in-frame clones and lacks some. The sample contains 150,000 to 200,000 clones, over 85% of which appear only once. Sequences were derived from peripheral blood, sampled on day 0 of AZD1222 vaccination. This chain connects TRBV6-5 to TRBJ1-5; D is ambiguous. The receptor was derived from an adult in good health. The CDR3 sequence: CASSPPLRDQPQHF. The CDR3 coding sequence is TGTGCCAGCAGTCCCCCTTTACGGGATCAGCCCCAGCATTTT.